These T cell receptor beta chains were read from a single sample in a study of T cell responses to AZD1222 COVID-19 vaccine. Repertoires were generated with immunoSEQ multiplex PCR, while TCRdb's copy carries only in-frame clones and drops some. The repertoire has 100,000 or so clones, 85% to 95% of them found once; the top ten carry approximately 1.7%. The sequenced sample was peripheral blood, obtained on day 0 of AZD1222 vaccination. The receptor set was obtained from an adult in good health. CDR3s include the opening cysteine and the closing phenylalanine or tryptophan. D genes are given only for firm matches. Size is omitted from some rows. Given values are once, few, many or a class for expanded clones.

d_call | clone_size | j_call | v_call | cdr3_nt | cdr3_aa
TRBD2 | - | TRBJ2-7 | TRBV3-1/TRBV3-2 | TGTGCCAGCAGCCCGACTAGCGGGAGATTTGGCGAGCAGTACTTC | CASSPTSGRFGEQYF
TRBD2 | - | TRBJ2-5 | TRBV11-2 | TGTGCCAGCAGCCGGACTAGCGGGCCCCAAGAGACCCAGTACTTC | CASSRTSGPQETQYF
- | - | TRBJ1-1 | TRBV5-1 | TGCGCCAGCAGCGGTACAGGGTTGAACACTGAAGCTTTCTTT | CASSGTGLNTEAFF
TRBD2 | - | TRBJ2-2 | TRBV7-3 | TGTGCCAGCAGCGAGAGCGGGAGTGAGGCCGGGGAGCTGTTTTTT | CASSESGSEAGELFF
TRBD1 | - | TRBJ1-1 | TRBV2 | TGTGCCAGCCGACAGGGGAGGGACACTGAAGCTTTCTTT | CASRQGRDTEAFF
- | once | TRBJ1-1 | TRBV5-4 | TGTGCCAGCAGCTTGGAATATGCAGGGGTTGGCTTCTTT | CASSLEYAGVGFF
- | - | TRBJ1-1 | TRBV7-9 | TGTGCCAGCAGCGAGACAGCGATGAACACTGAAGCTTTCTTT | CASSETAMNTEAFF
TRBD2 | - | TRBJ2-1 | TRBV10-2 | TGCGCCAGCAGCGGACTAGCTGGAAAAAATGAGCAGTTCTTC | CASSGLAGKNEQFF
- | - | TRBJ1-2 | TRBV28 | TGTGCCAGCAGTTTAGGGTTTTATGGCTACACCTTC | CASSLGFYGYTF
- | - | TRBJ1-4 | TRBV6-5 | TGTGCCAGCAGTTACTTTACAGCTCCAACTAATGAAAAACTGTTTTTT | CASSYFTAPTNEKLFF
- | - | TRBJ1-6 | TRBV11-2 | TGTGCCAGCAGCTCCGACTTGGGGGCCCCTAATTCACCCCTCCACTTT | CASSSDLGAPNSPLHF
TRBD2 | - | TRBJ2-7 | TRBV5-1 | TGCGCCAGCAGCTATTACGGGACTAGGGCTGCCGAGCAGTACTTC | CASSYYGTRAAEQYF
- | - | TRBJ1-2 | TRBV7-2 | TGTGCCAGCAGCTTCCAGGCCGGGAGTGGATATGGCTACACCTTC | CASSFQAGSGYGYTF
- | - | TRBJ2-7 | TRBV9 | TGTGCCAGCAGCGTAGATGCGGCCGTTGTTTCCTACGAGCAGTACTTC | CASSVDAAVVSYEQYF
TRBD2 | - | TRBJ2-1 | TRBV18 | TGTGCCAGCTCACCACCGAACGGGAGGGCCGTCAATGAGCAGTTCTTC | CASSPPNGRAVNEQFF
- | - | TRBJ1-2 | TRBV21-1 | TGTGCCAGCGGGGGGAGGGCCCGGGACAGGGTGAATCATACTCATGGCTACACCTTC | CASGGRARDRVNHTHGYTF
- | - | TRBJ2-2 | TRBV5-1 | TGCGCCAGCAGCGCTGCCCCAGACGGGGAGCTGTTTTTT | CASSAAPDGELFF
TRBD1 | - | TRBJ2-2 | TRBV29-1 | TGCAGCGTTGAGGGACAGGGGGCCGCCGGGGAGCTGTTTTTT | CSVEGQGAAGELFF
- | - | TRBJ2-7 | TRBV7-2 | TGTGCCAGCAGCTTAAGTGGCGGGGATATCTACGAGCAGTACTTC | CASSLSGGDIYEQYF
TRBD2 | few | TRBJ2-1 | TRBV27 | TGTGCCAGCAGTCCCCTATCAGGAGCGGGGGATTTTAACAATGAGCAGTTCTTC | CASSPLSGAGDFNNEQFF
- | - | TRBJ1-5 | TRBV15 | TGTGCCACCAGCAGAGATAAAGGGTATCAGCCCCAGCATTTT | CATSRDKGYQPQHF
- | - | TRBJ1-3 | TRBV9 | TGTGCCAGCAGCGTAGACCGGGTCAGGTCTGGAAACACCATATATTTT | CASSVDRVRSGNTIYF
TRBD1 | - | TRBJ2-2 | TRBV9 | TGTGCCAGCAGCGTAAAGGGGGCTTCTTTGTTTACCGGGGAGCTGTTTTTT | CASSVKGASLFTGELFF
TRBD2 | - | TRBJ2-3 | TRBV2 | TGTGCCAGCGTGGGAGGGCCCGGTACGCAGTATTTT | CASVGGPGTQYF
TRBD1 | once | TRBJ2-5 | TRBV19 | TGTGCCAGTAGGCCAGGGGGCGGACAAGAGACCCAGTACTTC | CASRPGGGQETQYF
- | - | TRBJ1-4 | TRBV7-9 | TGTGCCACACTTATAGGGTCAACTAATGAAAAACTGTTTTTT | CATLIGSTNEKLFF
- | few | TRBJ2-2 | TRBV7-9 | TGTGCCAGCAGTCCCCAGGGCACCGGGGAGCTGTTTTTT | CASSPQGTGELFF
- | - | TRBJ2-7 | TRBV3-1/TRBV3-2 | TGTGCCAGCAGCCCCGGCCAGGCATCCTCATTCTCCTACGAGCAGTACTTC | CASSPGQASSFSYEQYF
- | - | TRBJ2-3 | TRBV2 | TGTGCCAGCAGCAGGGGGGGGATTAGCTTTAGCGGGTTCGACACAGATACGCAGTATTTT | CASSRGGISFSGFDTDTQYF
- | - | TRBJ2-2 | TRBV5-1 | TGCGCCAGCAGCTTGGGGGGTTCAGGGACCGGGGAGCTGTTTTTT | CASSLGGSGTGELFF
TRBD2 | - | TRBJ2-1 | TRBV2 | TGTGCCAGTGTTCCGGGAGGGGAGGCCTACGGGTTCTTC | CASVPGGEAYGFF
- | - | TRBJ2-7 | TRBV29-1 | TGCAGCGTTGGGGCGGCAGGGTCCTACGAGCAGTACTTC | CSVGAAGSYEQYF
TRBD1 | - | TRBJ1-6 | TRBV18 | TGTGCCAGCTCTCCCGGGACAGTGGGGACGAATTCACCCCTCCACTTT | CASSPGTVGTNSPLHF
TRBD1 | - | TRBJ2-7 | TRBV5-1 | TGCGCCAGCAGCTTATCCAGGGGGTCTGGGTACGAGCAGTACTTC | CASSLSRGSGYEQYF
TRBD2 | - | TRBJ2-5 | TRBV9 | TGTGCCAGCAGCGGGGGACTAGCGGGAGCGGGCGAGACCCAGTACTTC | CASSGGLAGAGETQYF
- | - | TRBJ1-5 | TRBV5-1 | TGCGCCAGCAGCTTGAAAGGGGAAGTCAATCAGCCCCAGCATTTT | CASSLKGEVNQPQHF
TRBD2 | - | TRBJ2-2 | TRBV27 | TGTGCCAGCAGTTTCGAGCGGGAGGCTGCCACCGGGGAGCTGTTTTTT | CASSFEREAATGELFF
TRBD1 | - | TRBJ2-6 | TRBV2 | TGTGCCAGCAGTGATTGGCAGGGGGTGGGCTCTGGGGCCAACGTCCTGACTTTC | CASSDWQGVGSGANVLTF
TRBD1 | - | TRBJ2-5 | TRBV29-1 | TGCAGCGTCGTCGGGACAGCTCAAGAGACCCAGTACTTC | CSVVGTAQETQYF
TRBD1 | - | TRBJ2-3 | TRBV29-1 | TGCAGCGTTGATGGGGGGCCGGGACAGGACACAGATACGCAGTATTTT | CSVDGGPGQDTDTQYF
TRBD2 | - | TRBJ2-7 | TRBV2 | TGTGCCAGAGCTAGCGGATCGACCTACGAGCAGTACTTC | CARASGSTYEQYF
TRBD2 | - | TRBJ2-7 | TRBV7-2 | TGTGCCAGCAGCTTAGCTAGCGGGAGCTACGAGCAGTACTTC | CASSLASGSYEQYF
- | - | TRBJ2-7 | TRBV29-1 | TGCAGCGTTACAGGGTACGACTCCTACGAGCAGTACTTC | CSVTGYDSYEQYF
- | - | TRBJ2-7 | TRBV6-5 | TGTGCCAGCAGTCTCTTGGTTAGAGAGCAGTACTTC | CASSLLVREQYF
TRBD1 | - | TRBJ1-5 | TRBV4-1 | TGCGCCAGCAGCCAAGTGGGGCGTGACAGGGGGGGCAATCAGCCCCAGCATTTT | CASSQVGRDRGGNQPQHF
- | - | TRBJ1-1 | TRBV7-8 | TGTGCCAGCAGCGCAGGGTGGAACACTGAAGCTTTCTTT | CASSAGWNTEAFF
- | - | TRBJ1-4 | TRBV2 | TGTGCCAGCAATTTGCCCGTTGCAACTAATGAAAAACTGTTTTTT | CASNLPVATNEKLFF
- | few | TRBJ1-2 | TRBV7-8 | TGTGCCAGCAGCTTAAGGCAGTTTAACTATGGCTACACCTTC | CASSLRQFNYGYTF
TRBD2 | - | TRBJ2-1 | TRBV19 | TGTGCCAGTAGTGGGACTAGCGGGAGTAGGGATGAGCAGTTCTTC | CASSGTSGSRDEQFF
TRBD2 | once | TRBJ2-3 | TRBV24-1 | TGTGCCACCAGTGATTTCGGGAGCGGGAGGGCCGGGTATACGCAGTATTTT | CATSDFGSGRAGYTQYF
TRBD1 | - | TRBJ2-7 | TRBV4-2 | TGTGCCCCCAGCCGAGGGACAGGGTCGAAGTACGAGCAGTACTTC | CAPSRGTGSKYEQYF
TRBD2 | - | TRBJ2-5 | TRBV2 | TGTGCCAGCAAACAGCGGGAGGGAGGAGAGACCCAGTACTTC | CASKQREGGETQYF
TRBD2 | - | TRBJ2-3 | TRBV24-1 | TGTGCCACCAGCCTTAGCGGGAGCATTGCAGATACGCAGTATTTT | CATSLSGSIADTQYF
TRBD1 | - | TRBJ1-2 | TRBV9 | TGTGCCAGCAGCGTCGTCCCTGGACAGGGGTACTATGGCTACACCTTC | CASSVVPGQGYYGYTF
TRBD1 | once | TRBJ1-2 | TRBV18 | TGTGCCAGCTCACAGAGATACCCGACAGGGTCGAGTGGCTACACCTTC | CASSQRYPTGSSGYTF
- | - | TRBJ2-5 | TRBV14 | TGTGCCAGCAGCCTTCTTTTGGGGCGCCGGGAGACCCAGTACTTC | CASSLLLGRRETQYF
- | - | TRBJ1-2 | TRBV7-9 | TGTGCCAGCAGCGCGACAGATGGCTACACCTTC | CASSATDGYTF
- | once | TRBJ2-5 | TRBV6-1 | TGTGCCAGCAGTGAAAGGGGCCGCATAGAGACCCAGTACTTC | CASSERGRIETQYF
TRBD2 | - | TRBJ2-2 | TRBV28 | TGTGCCAGCAGGGGACGTATAACTGGGACTAGCGGGAGAAACGGGGAGCTGTTTTTT | CASRGRITGTSGRNGELFF
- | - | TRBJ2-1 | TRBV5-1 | TGCGCCAGCAGCTTGGGCAATTGGAAGGAGAATGAGCAGTTCTTC | CASSLGNWKENEQFF